One sample yielded the 15 T cell receptor beta chains listed below, sequenced in a study of blood T cell repertoires in COVID-19. The method was immunoSEQ multiplex PCR; TCRdb's version includes in-frame clones alone and lacks a portion of them. The sample yields 280,000 or so clones, 65% to 90% seen once. The sequenced material came from peripheral blood. These receptors came from a human donor in a cohort sampled during active COVID-19.

The chain employs TRBV7-2 and TRBJ1-6, with 7 bases matching TRBD1. Per the germline V gene, CDR1 is SGHTA and CDR2 is FQGNSA. The junction had 7 bases not matched to a gene; V was cut back by 1 base and J by 7 bases. CDR3 length: 16 amino acids. In DNA form, the CDR3 reads TGTGCCAGCAGCTTAGGGTCAACAGGGGTGAATTCACCCCTCCACTTT. Translating it yields CASSLGSTGVNSPLHF. Complete variable domain (other parts from reference TRBV7-2 and TRBJ1-6): GAGVSQSPSNKVTEKGKDVELRCDPISGHTALYWYRQSLGQGLEFLIYFQGNSAPDKSGLPSDRFSAERTGGSVSTLTIQRTQQEDSAVYLCASSLGSTGVNSPLHFGNGTRLTVT.

This clone was observed a handful of times. The chain uses TRBV3-1 (or the pseudogene TRBV3-2) and TRBJ2-1; 9 bases align to TRBD2. The CDR3 loop spans 17 amino acids. The J segment lost 0 bases and the V segment lost 3 bases, leaving 6 bases of the junction unmatched. CDR1 and CDR2 (germline): LGHDT, YNNKEL (reference sequence). CDR3 sequence (DNA): TGTGCCAGCAGCCACGGCGGGAGGGCCTCCTCCTACAATGAGCAGTTCTTC. The encoded protein is CASSHGGRASSYNEQFF.

V usage is TRBV18 and J usage is TRBJ2-1; TRBD2 is a possible D gene (5 bases). The CDR3 has 15 residues. The V gene lost 0 bases and the J gene lost 6 bases, with 12 bases spanning the gap. The germline V gene has CDR1 KGHSH and CDR2 LQKENI. In nucleotides, the CDR3 is TGTGCCAGCTCACCACCCACTAGTTCTCCCAATGAGCAGTTCTTC. Translation: CASSPPTSSPNEQFF.

In nucleotides, the CDR3 is TGTGCCAGCAGCTCTCTTTTCGCGGGCGGAGATACGCAGTATTTT. This codes for CASSSLFAGGDTQYF. The gene calls are TRBV7-6 and TRBJ2-3; a possible D gene is TRBD2 (5 bases). Germline V lookup: CDR1 SGHVS, CDR2 FNYEAQ. V lost 4 bases and J lost 5, with 16 bases in between. The CDR3 runs 15 residues.

The chain is built from TRBV3-1 (or the pseudogene TRBV3-2) and TRBJ2-7; 7 bases are shared with TRBD2. J lost 4 bases, V lost 1 base, and 1 base had no gene match. CDR1 LGHDT and CDR2 YNNKEL come from the germline V gene (reference sequence). CDR3 length: 13 amino acids. Here the CDR3 DNA reads TGTGCCAGCAGCCAAGGGGGAGGGTACGAGCAGTACTTC. Translating gives CASSQGGGYEQYF.

This chain joins TRBV11-2 and TRBJ2-1; the match to TRBD2 covers 9 bases. With 5 bases clipped from V and 4 bases from J, the junction kept 9 bases outside the gene matches. The CDR3 runs 16 residues. Germline CDR1 and CDR2: SGHAT and FQNNGV. This CDR3 is CASSPSGRFSYNEQFF. CDR3 nucleotide sequence: TGTGCCAGCAGCCCCAGCGGGAGGTTTTCATACAATGAGCAGTTCTTC.

The chain couples TRBV19 to TRBJ2-5; TRBD2 aligns across 14 bases. Per the germline V gene, CDR1 is LNHDA and CDR2 is SQIVND (reference sequence). This CDR3 contains 15 residues. Unmatched junction bases numbered 5, after V lost 5 bases and J lost 6 bases. The CDR3 DNA sequence: TGTGCCAGTAGTGTCGGGACTAGCGGGAGTAAGACCCAGTACTTC. Its protein is CASSVGTSGSKTQYF.

This chain links TRBV6-2 or TRBV6-3 with TRBJ2-5; no definite D call. The CDR3 spans 15 residues. Germline V gives CDR1 MNHEY, CDR2 SVGEGT. Between the trimmed V and J ends, which lost 2 bases and 0 bases, there was a span of 10 bases. The CDR3 DNA sequence: TGTGCCAGCAGTTACCCTCCTTTGTACCAAGAGACCCAGTACTTC. This gives the protein CASSYPPLYQETQYF.

This clone was seen just once. The chain recombines TRBV11-2 with TRBJ2-7; 7 positions agree with TRBD2. Germline trimming cut 1 base from V and 2 bases from J; bases unmatched to any gene: 5. The germline V gene encodes CDR1 SGHAT and CDR2 FQNNGV. The CDR3 extends over 15 amino acids. The CDR3 loop reads CASSLGGGITYEQYF. CDR3 coding DNA: TGTGCCAGCAGCTTAGGCGGGGGTATTACCTACGAGCAGTACTTC.

J is TRBJ2-7 and V is TRBV21-1; TRBD2 reflects the table's D call only, with no check against the DNA. TRBV21-1 is tagged as a pseudogene. This CDR3 spans 14 amino acids. CDR3 coding DNA: TGTGCCAGCATACACCAAGTAGCAGACTACGAGCAGTACTTC. It yields the protein CASIHQVADYEQYF.

The J gene is TRBJ2-4, the V gene TRBV7-2; D may be TRBD1 (5 bases). The germline V and J ends were trimmed by 3 bases and 6 bases, with 12 bases remaining between them. Germline assignment: CDR1 SGHTA and CDR2 FQGNSA. The CDR3 consists of 14 residues. In nucleotides, the CDR3 is TGTGCCAGCAGCTTCCAAGGGGCTGCAAACATTCAGTACTTC. Amino acid sequence: CASSFQGAANIQYF.

This sequence joins TRBV18 and TRBJ2-3, with D possibly TRBD2 on 6 matching bases. Per the germline V gene, CDR1 is KGHSH and CDR2 is LQKENI. The CDR3 is made up of 13 amino acids. Trimming shortened V by 1 base and J by 11 bases, and 13 bases separated the two germline ends. CDR3 in DNA: TGTGCCAGCTCACCACAGCCGGTGGGAGGGCAGTATTTT. Amino acids: CASSPQPVGGQYF. The full variable domain, rest sourced from reference TRBV18 and TRBJ2-3, is NAGVMQNPRHLVRRRGQEARLRCSPMKGHSHVYWYRQLPEEGLKFMVYLQKENIIDESGMPKERFSAEFPKEGPSILRIQQVVRGDSAAYFCASSPQPVGGQYFGPGTRLTVL.

As for this clone: At the DNA level, this CDR3 is encoded by other sequences in the same sample as well. The chain combines TRBV18 with TRBJ2-5, with a tentative D call TRBD1 (5 bases). Trimming cost V 3 bases and J 4 bases, with 9 bases left between them. Germline V gives CDR1 KGHSH, CDR2 LQKENI. The CDR3 extends over 13 amino acids. The CDR3 DNA sequence: TGTGCCAGCTCACCGGGGCAGGGAGAGACCCAGTACTTC. Encoded protein: CASSPGQGETQYF.

This rearrangement joins TRBV27 to TRBJ1-3; D gene unclear. The CDR3 contains 15 residues. Between the trimmed V and J ends, which lost 9 bases and 0 bases, there was a span of 15 bases. The germline V gene has CDR1 MNHEY and CDR2 SMNVEV (reference sequence). This CDR3 is CARKPGGFSGNTIYF. DNA of the CDR3: TGTGCCAGAAAACCCGGAGGTTTCTCTGGAAACACCATATATTTT.

The rearrangement joins TRBV6-5 to TRBJ2-3; D is perhaps TRBD1 (6 bases). The CDR3 consists of 14 residues. Germline V gives CDR1 MNHEY, CDR2 SVGAGI. V was cut by 6 bases and J by 4 bases, with 14 bases left in between. In DNA, the CDR3 is TGTGCCAGCAGAGTTACAGGGCGGGCAGATACGCAGTATTTT. Amino acid sequence: CASRVTGRADTQYF.